This passage covers 4 T cell receptor beta chains from one sample sequenced in a study of molecular identifiers for immune sequencing clone quantification. TCRdb re-derived calls from the PCR reads in MiXCR, one entry per CDR3 protein. The sample lists some 580,000 distinct CDR3 sequences, roughly 25% occurring once. The sequencing input was naive CD8+ T cells from blood, with Jurkat cell RNA spiked in. Documented subset: FACS-sorted CD8+CD4-CCR7+CD45RA+ naive T cells. The source of these receptors is a human donor in good health. Some libraries in this study had Jurkat cell RNA spiked in.

This clonotype was found many times. The chain links TRBV19 to TRBJ1-2; unclear D gene. Germline V lookup: CDR1 LNHDA, CDR2 SQIVND (reference sequence). With 6 bases removed from V and 7 bases from J, the gap between germline ends came to 9 bases. This CDR3 has 11 residues. The CDR3 here is CASSRRRGYTF. For the CDR3, the DNA is TGTGCCAGTAGCAGGCGCCGTGGCTACACCTTC.

Comments on this clonotype: Since no conserved phenylalanine or tryptophan closes the CDR3, a read error is the likely cause. The DNA is omitted, as the CDR3 cannot be located on it reliably, and the CDR3 follows TCRdb's listing. This chain links TRBV12-2 with TRBJ1-5; the table assigns TRBD1, which was not confirmed against the DNA. TRBV12-2 is given as a pseudogene. The CDR3 spans 20 residues, counting both ends. CDR3: CASIRHGISTPGGIEQPQHL.

In this sample, this clonotype turned up many times. CDR3 sequence: CASSYTSGETQYF. The DNA of the CDR3 is TGTGCCAGCAGTTACACTAGCGGGGAGACCCAGTACTTC. The chain recombines TRBV6-6 with TRBJ2-5; TRBD2 matches at 9 bases. Germline V gives CDR1 MNHNY, CDR2 SVGAGI (reference sequence). V lost 2 bases, J lost 5 bases, and 0 bases stayed unmatched. This CDR3 is built from 13 residues.

The chain joins TRBV20-1 to TRBJ1-1; 10 bases agree with TRBD1. Germline V gene lookup returns CDR1 DFQATT and CDR2 SNEGSKA (reference sequence). Trimming removed 1 base from V and 4 bases from J; junction bases left unmatched: 12. The CDR3 sequence is 17 residues long. The chain's CDR3 is CSARVLTGGMLTTEAFF. The CDR3 DNA follows: TGCAGTGCTAGAGTTCTGACAGGGGGCATGCTGACCACTGAAGCTTTCTTT.